This T cell receptor (beta chain) was identified during a study of cytomegalovirus exposure and HLA in healthy donors. V was shortened by 4 bases and J by 11 bases, with 11 bases between the two germline ends. CDR1 is KGHSH and CDR2 is LQKENI in the germline V gene. This CDR3 has 11 residues. 60 Vbeta and 13 Jbeta primers were used in PCR. Sequencing was performed with immunoSEQ multiplex PCR; in TCRdb, only in-frame clones are kept and a portion is missing. Of around 150,000 clones listed, roughly four fifths are singletons. The chain uses TRBV18 and TRBJ1-1, with a tentative D call TRBD1 (5 bases). This TCR derives from a woman between 45 and 65 years old in good health and CMV-seronegative. Material for sequencing was PBMCs. The CDR3 DNA sequence: TGTGCCAGCTCACGGACATTTTGGGCTTTCTTT. Residues: CASSRTFWAFF.